This TCR beta chain appears in the sequencing data of a study of human T cells and chemical hapten exposure (dated by TCRdb to the early 2020s). About the study as a whole: For sensitization, 2% DPC in acetone was applied to a 2 cm by 2 cm area of upper inner arm skin. The libraries were sequenced as a pool, and the TCR yield per sample differed mostly because of small variations in library volumes within the pool. Alopecia areata with under or over 50% scalp involvement, alopecia totalis and alopecia universalis were represented in the patient cohort, which was mostly female. Patch testing was performed on the upper back with Finn chambers containing 0.01% DPC, and the patch tests were scored after 6 days according to International Contact Dermatitis Research Group standards. Throughout the approximately 24-week study period, patients were also given weekly therapeutic DPC doses on the scalp. Blood for TCR sequencing was provided by twenty-nine alopecia patients at one to four time points (pre-sensitization, 2, 6 and 24 weeks). Blood samples were taken from patients before sensitization (week 0) and at 2, 6 and about 24 weeks after DPC sensitization. In alopecia patients, the study followed how the peripheral blood TCR repertoire changed in vivo over primary and secondary sensitization to diphenylcyclopropenone (DPC), a hapten.

Library preparation employed RACE. The listed sequencing device is NextSeq 500. Library preparation attached unique molecular identifiers to individual cDNA molecules for quantitative, reproducible TCR counting. From each blood RNA sample, both TCR alpha and TCR beta chains were sequenced. The authors processed their data as follows. Samples had a median of about 96,000 TCRs, with a range from about 23,224 to 700,000. V, J and CDR3 annotation of the TCR reads was performed with the Decombinator software suite. For the PS versus PT1 abundance plots, all samples were subsampled to the same number of TCRs (28,000). Expanded TCRs were defined as absent before sensitization and observed at least eight times at the 2-week time point. TCRdb cleaned the public reads at Q25 with fastp, built clones with MiXCR and kept in-frame beta chains. Rows with one shared CDR3 protein collapse into an entry with the most common genes and DNA. The V and J calls were determined by TCRdb, not by the authors. The sample table holds about 85,000 distinct CDR3 sequences, of which about 9.9% were seen once. The top ten clones comprise 1.6% of the sample.

This clonotype has more than one count but fewer than ten. The target of this receptor is not known. No much larger clone is present one base from it, and per-base qualities are unavailable. On the study overall, not on this receptor specifically: A positive correlation was found between the number of PT1 expanded TCRs and patch test score, with significance reached at thresholds 8, 16 and 32 but not 4. Repeated subsampling changed both the strength of the expansion versus patch-test correlation and the threshold at which the correlation became significant. DPC sensitization did not change how many TCRs were above 1 in 1000 frequency, and no evidence was found of alterations in global repertoire structure. Because all patients had alopecia, a presumed autoimmune disease, the immune response of the patients might differ from that of healthy individuals. Significantly more large CDR3 similarity clusters were formed by expanded TCRs than by pre-sensitization or healthy control sets, consistent with antigen-driven responses.

Trimming takes 5 bases from V and 7 bases from J, and the germline ends sit 8 bases apart. The germline V gene specifies SQVTM as CDR1 and ANQGSEA as CDR2. The CDR3, from cysteine to phenylalanine, totals 11 residues. The retained sequence is limited to the CDR3, 33 bases, with the frame set at the first base. This specimen's time point label, interpreted: patch test 2, 6 weeks after DPC sensitization. The intended sense of this specimen's treatment or condition label: therapeutic diphenylcyclopropenone sensitization with weekly scalp DPC. At every patch-test visit, the blood draw took place before the patch test was put on. Patients were considered eligible if aged 18 to 70, diagnosed with alopecia and deemed suitable for DPC therapy, and patients were excluded if pregnant. Total RNA was extracted from unfractionated whole blood that had been collected in Tempus Blood RNA tubes.

This clonotype was obtained from a man aged 18 to 30 with alopecia areata. Some clones in this sample may be carry-over from other donors' samples. The specimen comprised whole blood, sampled in connection with sensitization to the hapten diphenylcyclopropenone (DPC). The V and J genes are TRBV29-1 and TRBJ1-4; the D gene assignment is ambiguous. The nucleotides are TGCAGCGTTTGGACGGCTGAAAAACTGTTTTTT. It is translated as CSVWTAEKLFF.